Listed here is a single T cell receptor beta chain. This CDR3 spans 17 amino acids. Trimming took off 0 bases at V and 2 bases at J, with 15 bases between the two ends. Germline CDR1 is LGHDT and CDR2 is YNNKEL (reference sequence). This sample is drawn from a study of blood T cell repertoires in COVID-19. The overall study: Samples came from the United States, Italy and Spain, spanning acute and convalescent COVID-19. T cells, B-cell-depleted T cells, or PBMCs supplied cDNA or gDNA.

Original data processing: The assay estimated nucleated cells by amplifying reference gene primers. The repertoire was sequenced with immunoSEQ multiplex PCR; TCRdb's copy has only in-frame clones and lacks some. The DNA was the basis for D and trimming; V, J and clone size are from that table. The sample includes some 120,000 clones, about 84% of them seen just once. J is TRBJ2-3 and V is TRBV3-1 (or the pseudogene TRBV3-2); weak D call: TRBD2 (5 bases). The clonotype originates from a woman aged 55-69 years with acute or convalescent COVID-19. The sequencing input was peripheral blood. The CDR3 sequence: CASSQERARAYTDTQYF. The CDR3 nucleotides read TGTGCCAGCAGCCAAGAGAGGGCCCGGGCCTACACAGATACGCAGTATTTT.